This TCR beta chain is drawn from a study of siplizumab effects on memory and regulatory T cells. Regarding this clone: Its antigen is not identified.

Study results and limitations: Unstimulated naive T cells seemed to show more diversity than memory cells did, and they also seemed to be among the major contributors to the alloresponse. Naive versus memory phenotype went unassigned for roughly 75-95% of proliferating CD4+ or CD8+ clones.

Clones were sequenced by immunoSEQ multiplex PCR, and TCRdb holds only the in-frame ones, with some missing. This sample has over 100,000 clones, with nearly 95% found just once. This sequence was found in a human donor in good health. The specimen was Tregs sorted from blood.

CDR3 DNA sequence: TGTGCCAGCAGTTACTCGGGCAGGCCCACCGGGGAGCTGTTTTTT. Amino acid sequence: CASSYSGRPTGELFF. The V call is TRBV6-5, the J call TRBJ2-2; D gene uncertain. Germline CDR1 and CDR2: MNHEY and SVGAGI. The CDR3 contains 15 residues. The ends were cut back, 0 bases at V and 4 bases at J, with 9 bases in the middle.